Following are 32 T cell receptor beta chains from one sample sequenced in a study of shared clonotypes between healthy human individuals (dated by TCRdb to the early 2020s). Library preparation employed the immunoSEQ multiplex PCR assay. The table was pulled from immuneACCESS by TCRdb, which kept in-frame rearrangements only. Such tables lose some clones; where checked, under half of the loss comes from unresolved V genes, and the rest has no known cause. The sample table holds 980,000 or so clones, of which more than 75% were seen once. The ten largest account for approximately 1.5% of the sample. Sample: memory CD4+ T cells sorted from blood. The cell subset or site label for this specimen denotes: CD45RA-negative fraction. Receptors were obtained from a man aged 18 to 29 in good health.

Only one count was recorded for this clone. This sequence joins TRBV4-1 and TRBJ1-3; TRBD1 might be the D (5 bases). CDR1 is MGHRA, CDR2 YSYEKL, per germline. The ends were cut back, 0 bases at V and 2 bases at J, with 8 bases in the middle. The CDR3 runs to 15 residues. The chain's CDR3 is CASSQDQGAGNTIYF. The CDR3 DNA follows: TGCGCCAGCAGCCAAGATCAAGGGGCTGGAAACACCATATATTTT.

The table lists this clone with a few counts. The rearrangement uses TRBV6-5 and TRBJ1-5; D remains ambiguous. The CDR3 length is 14 residues. Between the trimmed V and J ends, which lost 2 bases and 0 bases, there was a span of 5 bases. Germline V gives CDR1 MNHEY, CDR2 SVGAGI. Here the CDR3 reads CASSYDFSNQPQHF. The CDR3 DNA is TGTGCCAGCAGTTACGATTTTAGCAATCAGCCCCAGCATTTT.

The chain couples TRBV18 to TRBJ2-7, with D possibly matching TRBD2 (6 bases). Trimming took 5 bases from V and 4 from J, leaving 12 bases between them. Germline V gives CDR1 KGHSH, CDR2 LQKENI. This CDR3 has 13 amino acids. This CDR3 reads CASSDGGAYEQYF. The DNA of the CDR3 is TGTGCCAGCTCAGACGGGGGAGCTTACGAGCAGTACTTC.

V and J are TRBV14 and TRBJ2-5, with D tentatively TRBD1 (6 bases). V lost 0 bases to trimming and J lost 1 base, with 9 bases between them. Germline CDR1 and CDR2: SGHDN and FVKESK. The CDR3 is 15 residues long. The CDR3 sequence is CASSQDPRGQETQYF. CDR3 DNA: TGTGCCAGCAGCCAAGATCCCAGGGGCCAAGAGACCCAGTACTTC.

The chain combines TRBV6-5 with TRBJ1-6; 7 nucleotides agree with TRBD1. V shed 6 bases and J 5 bases; nucleotides not matched to a gene: 4. CDR3 length: 14 residues. Germline V CDR1 and CDR2: MNHEY, SVGAGI. CDR3 region: CASRSTGNNSPLHF. CDR3 bases: TGTGCCAGCAGGTCGACAGGGAATAATTCACCCCTCCACTTT.

The chain links TRBV5-1 to TRBJ2-1; TRBD1 is a possible D gene (6 bases). The CDR3 is 14 residues long. The germline CDR1 and CDR2 sequences are SGHRS and YFSETQ. The V gene lost 1 base and the J gene lost 3 bases, with 8 bases spanning the gap. CDR3 bases: TGCGCCAGCAGCTTGTTAGGGGGCTACAATGAGCAGTTCTTC. Residues: CASSLLGGYNEQFF.

This clone was detected a few times. The same CDR3 is also encoded by other DNA sequences in this sample. This chain joins TRBV5-5 and TRBJ1-1; D unclear. The CDR3 is 13 residues long. Trimming took off 2 bases at V and 1 base at J, with 6 bases between the two ends. In germline, CDR1 is SGHKS, CDR2 YYEKEE (reference sequence). The CDR3 region is CASSFWGNTEAFF. CDR3 nucleotides: TGTGCCAGCAGCTTTTGGGGGAACACTGAAGCTTTCTTT. Filled out from reference TRBV5-5 and TRBJ1-1, the complete variable domain reads DAGVTQSPTHLIKTRGQQVTLRCSPISGHKSVSWYQQVLGQGPQFIFQYYEKEERGRGNFPDRFSARQFPNYSSELNVNALLLGDSALYLCASSFWGNTEAFFGQGTRLTVV.

The rearrangement links TRBV30 to TRBJ2-6; no reliable D call. The CDR3 is made up of 18 amino acids. Trimming took off 0 bases at V and 0 bases at J, with 15 bases between the two ends. Looked up from germline, CDR1 is GTSNPN and CDR2 is SVGIG (reference sequence). CDR3 in amino acids: CAWSVWWVVGSGANVLTF. The CDR3 DNA follows: TGTGCCTGGAGTGTATGGTGGGTGGTCGGCTCTGGGGCCAACGTCCTGACTTTC.

The V gene is TRBV6-5, the J gene TRBJ1-3; no clear D. Trimming shortened V by 2 bases and J by 0 bases, and 5 bases separated the two germline ends. This CDR3 spans 14 amino acids. The germline V gene has CDR1 MNHEY and CDR2 SVGAGI. CDR3 in DNA: TGTGCCAGCAGTTACACGGACTCTGGAAACACCATATATTTT. Encoded protein: CASSYTDSGNTIYF.

The V gene is TRBV2, the J gene TRBJ1-6; no reliable D call. CDR1 SNHLY and CDR2 FYNNEI come from the germline V gene. Trimming removed 2 bases from V and 7 bases from J, with 9 bases in between. The CDR3 length is 14 residues. In DNA, the CDR3 is TGTGCCAGCAGTGAATTGGGGAGCAATTCACCCCTCCACTTT. Translating it yields CASSELGSNSPLHF.

This rearrangement joins TRBV30 to TRBJ1-1; TRBD1 might be the D (5 bases). Germline CDR1 reads GTSNPN; CDR2 reads SVGIG (reference sequence). The CDR3 runs to 14 residues. Trimming shortened V by 4 bases and J by 3 bases, and 15 bases separated the two germline ends. CDR3 loop: CAWTRRRGYTEAFF. CDR3 in DNA: TGTGCCTGGACCAGAAGGAGGGGCTACACTGAAGCTTTCTTT.

V is TRBV19 and J is TRBJ2-5; TRBD1 aligns across 9 bases. After removal of 1 base from V and 11 bases from J, the junction contained 5 bases not matched to a gene. This CDR3 is 13 amino acids long. Germline V gene data show CDR1 as LNHDA and CDR2 as SQIVND (reference sequence). Here the CDR3 reads CASSIVIQGAQYF. CDR3 bases: TGTGCCAGTAGTATAGTTATACAGGGGGCTCAGTACTTC.

This chain links TRBV2 with TRBJ1-1, with D unclear. V shed 4 bases and J shed 4 bases, with 13 bases lying between them. The germline CDR1 and CDR2 sequences are SNHLY and FYNNEI. The CDR3 loop spans 14 amino acids. The CDR3 protein is CASSVGGSSTEAFF. DNA for the CDR3: TGTGCCAGCAGTGTTGGAGGGTCAAGCACTGAAGCTTTCTTT.

V and J are TRBV6-5 and TRBJ2-5, with D unclear. The CDR3 has 13 amino acids. In germline, CDR1 is MNHEY, CDR2 SVGAGI. Trimming pared 2 bases from V and 3 bases from J, leaving 7 bases between. CDR3 nucleotide sequence: TGTGCCAGCAGTTACAAGGAAAAAGAGACCCAGTACTTC. It specifies CASSYKEKETQYF.

The gene calls are TRBV20-1 and TRBJ1-2; 9 nucleotides match TRBD1. The CDR3 runs 11 residues. Germline assignment: CDR1 DFQATT and CDR2 SNEGSKA (reference sequence). J was trimmed by 6 bases and V by 6 bases; bases with no gene match: 2. The DNA for the CDR3 is TGCAGTGCATACAGGGGGCATGGCTACACCTTC. Translation gives CSAYRGHGYTF.

The gene calls are TRBV28 and TRBJ1-6; 8 positions agree with TRBD1. Germline CDR1 is MDHEN and CDR2 is SYDVKM. The CDR3 is 15 residues long. The ends lost 5 bases at V and 5 bases at J; junction bases unmatched: 5. The CDR3 DNA reads TGTGCCAGCAGTCCCCTGGACAGGGATAATTCACCCCTCCACTTT. This sequence encodes CASSPLDRDNSPLHF. The whole variable domain, filled in from reference TRBV28 and TRBJ1-6, reads DVKVTQSSRYLVKRTGEKVFLECVQDMDHENMFWYRQDPGLGLRLIYFSYDVKMKEKGDIPEGYSVSREKKERFSLILESASTNQTSMYLCASSPLDRDNSPLHFGNGTRLTVT.

The V gene is TRBV9, the J gene TRBJ2-3; 11 bases line up with TRBD1. V was clipped by 3 bases and J by 3 bases; unmatched bases: 6. Germline V gene data show CDR1 as SGDLS and CDR2 as YYNGEE. The CDR3 consists of 16 residues. The CDR3 is CASSAWTGGQTDTQYF. In DNA form, the CDR3 reads TGTGCCAGCAGCGCCTGGACAGGGGGCCAAACAGATACGCAGTATTTT. The full variable domain, rest sourced from reference TRBV9 and TRBJ2-3, is DSGVTQTPKHLITATGQRVTLRCSPRSGDLSVYWYQQSLDQGLQFLIQYYNGEERAKGNILERFSAQQFPDLHSELNLSSLELGDSALYFCASSAWTGGQTDTQYFGPGTRLTVL.

The chain uses TRBV10-1 and TRBJ2-2; a possible D gene is TRBD2 (5 bases). This CDR3 has 18 residues. V gave up 5 bases and J gave up 6 bases, with 25 bases separating them. From germline, CDR1 is WNHNN and CDR2 SYGVQD (reference sequence). In DNA, the CDR3 is TGCGCCAGCAGTCCCAGTCGGTTACTAGAGGTGGACCCCGGGGAGCTGTTTTTT. It yields the protein CASSPSRLLEVDPGELFF.

The chain recombines TRBV11-2 with TRBJ2-3, with D unclear. CDR3 length equals 15 residues. The germline gives CDR1 SGHAT, CDR2 FQNNGV. Trimming left V 5 bases short and J 3 bases short, with 15 bases between. The CDR3 DNA sequence: TGTGCCAGCAGCCGTCTTGGCCATTTGACAGATACGCAGTATTTT. Translation: CASSRLGHLTDTQYF.

The chain recombines TRBV7-9 with TRBJ2-5; D uncertain. Germline V gene data show CDR1 as SEHNR and CDR2 as FQNEAQ (reference sequence). V was clipped by 3 bases and J by 4 bases, with 9 bases between them. The CDR3 extends over 13 amino acids. DNA for the CDR3: TGTGCCAGCAGCTTTTTCGGTATAGAGACCCAGTACTTC. It codes for CASSFFGIETQYF. Combining the CDR3 with reference TRBV7-9 and TRBJ2-5 gives the whole variable domain DTGVSQNPRHKITKRGQNVTFRCDPISEHNRLYWYRQTLGQGPEFLTYFQNEAQLEKSRLLSDRFSAERPKGSFSTLEIQRTEQGDSAMYLCASSFFGIETQYFGPGTRLLVL.

V is TRBV30 and J is TRBJ2-5, with 8 bases identical to TRBD1. CDR1 GTSNPN and CDR2 SVGIG come from the germline V gene (reference sequence). V shed 2 bases and J 1 base; nucleotides not matched to a gene: 15. There are 18 residues in the CDR3. The CDR3 region is CAWSHNLWTGSLQETQYF. CDR3 coding DNA: TGTGCCTGGAGTCATAACTTATGGACAGGGAGTCTCCAAGAGACCCAGTACTTC.

Notes on this clone: In the same sample, other DNA sequences code for this CDR3. The rearrangement uses TRBV5-1 and TRBJ2-6; weak D call: TRBD1 (5 bases). CDR3 length: 15 amino acids. V dropped 4 bases and J dropped 1 base, with 9 bases sitting between them. CDR1 is SGHRS, CDR2 YFSETQ, per germline. CDR3 DNA: TGCGCCAGCAGCATAGGGGCTTCTGGGGCCAACGTCCTGACTTTC. Translating gives CASSIGASGANVLTF.

This chain uses TRBV27 with TRBJ2-3, with D possibly TRBD1 on 6 matching bases. This CDR3 region has 15 residues. CDR1 is MNHEY, CDR2 SMNVEV, per germline (reference sequence). The V gene lost 5 bases and the J gene lost 2 bases, with 14 bases spanning the gap. CDR3 region: CASSPIQGSTDTQYF. DNA of the CDR3: TGTGCCAGCAGTCCCATACAGGGTTCCACAGATACGCAGTATTTT.

The chain couples TRBV4-2 to TRBJ1-3; D may be TRBD1 (6 bases). The CDR3 is 18 residues long. Germline CDR1 is LGHNA and CDR2 is YNFKEQ. The V and J ends lost 0 bases and 2 bases respectively, with 17 bases between them. CDR3 residues: CASSQDPTGSGTGNTIYF. The CDR3 DNA follows: TGTGCCAGCAGCCAAGATCCCACAGGGTCAGGGACTGGAAACACCATATATTTT.

The chain has TRBV7-9 and TRBJ1-1; D remains unclear. The CDR3 covers 12 residues. Germline CDR1 reads SEHNR; CDR2 reads FQNEAQ (reference sequence). Trimming left V 3 bases short and J 8 bases short, with 10 bases between. The CDR3 coding sequence is TGTGCCAGCAGCTTGGCAAATGCAGAAGCTTTCTTT. Protein sequence: CASSLANAEAFF.

The chain links TRBV11-2 to TRBJ1-2; 7 bases are a match to TRBD1. Germline CDR1 reads SGHAT; CDR2 reads FQNNGV. This CDR3 has 15 amino acids. The V and J ends lost 5 bases and 4 bases, in that order; junction bases with no gene match: 10. The CDR3 sequence is CASSQQRGGIYGYTF. CDR3 in DNA: TGTGCCAGCAGCCAGCAACGAGGGGGCATCTATGGCTACACCTTC. The whole variable domain, filled in from reference TRBV11-2 and TRBJ1-2, reads EAGVAQSPRYKIIEKRQSVAFWCNPISGHATLYWYQQILGQGPKLLIQFQNNGVVDDSQLPKDRFSAERLKGVDSTLKIQPAKLEDSAVYLCASSQQRGGIYGYTFGSGTRLTVV.

The CDR3 DNA sequence: TGTGCCAGCAGTCCCTCCGTCGGGGGGGTCGCCAATGAGCAGTTCTTC. It specifies CASSPSVGGVANEQFF. V usage is TRBV7-2 and J usage is TRBJ2-1; 8 positions match TRBD2. Germline loops: CDR1 SGHTA, CDR2 FQGNSA. The length of the CDR3 is 16 residues. J gave up 6 bases and V 6 bases, and 13 bases lay outside the gene matches. The variable domain in full, with the rest retrieved from reference TRBV7-2 and TRBJ2-1, is GAGVSQSPSNKVTEKGKDVELRCDPISGHTALYWYRQSLGQGLEFLIYFQGNSAPDKSGLPSDRFSAERTGGSVSTLTIQRTQQEDSAVYLCASSPSVGGVANEQFFGPGTRLTVL.

This clone has a handful of counts. This chain connects TRBV7-6 to TRBJ2-1; TRBD2 might be the D (6 bases). In germline, CDR1 is SGHVS, CDR2 FNYEAQ. The CDR3 has 15 amino acids. V lost 6 bases to trimming and J lost 5 bases, with 17 bases between them. The CDR3, as DNA: TGTGCCAGCAGATCGGGACTGAATCCTAACAATGAGCAGTTCTTC. It yields the protein CASRSGLNPNNEQFF.

This chain links TRBV5-5 with TRBJ1-5; 10 nucleotides agree with TRBD1. Germline CDR1 and CDR2: SGHKS and YYEKEE (reference sequence). CDR3 length: 15 residues. V dropped 4 bases and J dropped 2; count of bases not matched to a gene: 3. For the CDR3, the DNA is TGTGCCAGCAGCGGACAGGGGGGAGGCAATCAGCCCCAGCATTTT. Its translation: CASSGQGGGNQPQHF.

The chain carries TRBV10-2 and TRBJ2-5, with TRBD2 as a possible D gene (6 bases). From germline, CDR1 is WSHSY and CDR2 SAAADI. V dropped 2 bases and J dropped 5 bases, with 9 bases sitting between them. The CDR3 covers 13 residues. The chain's CDR3 is CASSEEGGETQYF. The CDR3 DNA reads TGCGCCAGCAGTGAGGAAGGAGGGGAGACCCAGTACTTC.

This clone was recorded at least ten times. The chain uses TRBV7-3 and TRBJ2-5; perhaps D is TRBD1 or TRBD2 (5 bases each). Per germline, CDR1 SGHTA and CDR2 FQGTGA. The CDR3 contains 18 residues. V lost 1 base and J 5 bases, leaving 23 bases between the germline ends. The DNA for the CDR3 is TGTGCCAGCAGCTTAAGAGGGGCCCGAGGTTCTAGAGTGGAGACCCAGTACTTC. Translating gives CASSLRGARGSRVETQYF.

The genes are TRBV9 and TRBJ2-2; D is ambiguous. Deletions cut 0 bases from V and 3 bases from J, with 9 bases between. The germline V gene encodes CDR1 SGDLS and CDR2 YYNGEE. CDR3 length: 15 residues. CDR3 sequence: CASSVGPGDTGELFF. CDR3 nucleotides: TGTGCCAGCAGCGTAGGCCCAGGCGACACCGGGGAGCTGTTTTTT. Complete variable domain (other parts from reference TRBV9 and TRBJ2-2): DSGVTQTPKHLITATGQRVTLRCSPRSGDLSVYWYQQSLDQGLQFLIQYYNGEERAKGNILERFSAQQFPDLHSELNLSSLELGDSALYFCASSVGPGDTGELFFGEGSRLTVL.